The present entry profiles one T cell receptor (beta chain) with its context. As yet, its antigen is unknown. 13 Jbeta primers and 60 Vbeta primers were used for the PCR. Here immunoSEQ multiplex PCR was the method, and the copy in TCRdb shows in-frame clones only, minus some. Of around 150,000 clones listed, 80% were seen once; the top ten hold 5.1%. The data derive from a study of cytomegalovirus exposure and HLA in healthy donors. Donors showed nominal health when sampled, although they likely had unrecorded immune exposures. This CDR3 contains 14 residues. Per the germline V gene, CDR1 is SGHNT and CDR2 is YYREEE (reference sequence). V was clipped by 4 bases and J by 6 bases; unmatched bases: 2. Broader study findings: Data from an earlier analysis indicated that most TCR beta V segments were productive either about 87% or about 30% of the time.

The clonotype originates from a male donor in good health and CMV-seronegative. This chain connects TRBV5-4 to TRBJ2-1; 12 nucleotides agree with TRBD2. The sample taken for sequencing was PBMCs. Written as DNA, the CDR3 is TGTGCCAGCAGCGTGGGACTAGCGGGCAATGAGCAGTTCTTC. Translation: CASSVGLAGNEQFF. Drawing the rest from reference TRBV5-4 and TRBJ2-1, the complete variable domain is ETGVTQSPTHLIKTRGQQVTLRCSSQSGHNTVSWYQQALGQGPQFIFQYYREEENGRGNFPPRFSGLQFPNYSSELNVNALELDDSALYLCASSVGLAGNEQFFGPGTRLTVL.